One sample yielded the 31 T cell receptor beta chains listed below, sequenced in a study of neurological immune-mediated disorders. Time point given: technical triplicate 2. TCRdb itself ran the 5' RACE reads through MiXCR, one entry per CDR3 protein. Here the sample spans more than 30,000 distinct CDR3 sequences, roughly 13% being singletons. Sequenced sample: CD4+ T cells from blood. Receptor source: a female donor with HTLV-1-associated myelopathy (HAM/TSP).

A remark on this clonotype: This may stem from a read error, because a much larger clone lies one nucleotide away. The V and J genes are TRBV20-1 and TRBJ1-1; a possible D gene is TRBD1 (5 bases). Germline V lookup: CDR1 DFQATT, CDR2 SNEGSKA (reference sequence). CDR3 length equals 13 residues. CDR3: CSTPWGVNTEDFF. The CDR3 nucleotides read TGCAGTACCCCCTGGGGGGTTAACACTGAAGATTTCTTT.

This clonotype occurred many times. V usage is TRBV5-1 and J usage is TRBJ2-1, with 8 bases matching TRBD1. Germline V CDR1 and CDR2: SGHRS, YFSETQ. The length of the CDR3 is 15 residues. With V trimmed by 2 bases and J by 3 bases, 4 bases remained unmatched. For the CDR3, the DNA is TGCGCCAGCAGCTTTCAGGGGGCGCTCTACAATGAGCAGTTCTTC. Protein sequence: CASSFQGALYNEQFF.

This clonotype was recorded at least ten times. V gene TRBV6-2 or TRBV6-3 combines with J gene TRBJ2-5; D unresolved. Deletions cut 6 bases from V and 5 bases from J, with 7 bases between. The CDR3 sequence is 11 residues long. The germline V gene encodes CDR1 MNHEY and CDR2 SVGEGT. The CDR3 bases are TGTGCCAGCAGCCCCGGGGAGACCCAGTACTTC. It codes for CASSPGETQYF.

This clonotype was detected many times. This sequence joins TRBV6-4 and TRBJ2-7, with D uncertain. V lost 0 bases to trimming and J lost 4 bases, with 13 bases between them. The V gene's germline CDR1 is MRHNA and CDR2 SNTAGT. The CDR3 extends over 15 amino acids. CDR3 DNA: TGTGCCAGCAGTGACTCCGCCTTACGCGTTTACGAGCAGTACTTC. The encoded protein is CASSDSALRVYEQYF.

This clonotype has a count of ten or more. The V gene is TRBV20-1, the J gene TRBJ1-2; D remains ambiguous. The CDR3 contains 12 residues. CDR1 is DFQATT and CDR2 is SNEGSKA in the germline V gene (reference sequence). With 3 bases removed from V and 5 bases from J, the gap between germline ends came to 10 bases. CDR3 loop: CSASPGRYGYTF. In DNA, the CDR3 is TGCAGTGCTAGTCCGGGGAGATATGGCTACACCTTC.

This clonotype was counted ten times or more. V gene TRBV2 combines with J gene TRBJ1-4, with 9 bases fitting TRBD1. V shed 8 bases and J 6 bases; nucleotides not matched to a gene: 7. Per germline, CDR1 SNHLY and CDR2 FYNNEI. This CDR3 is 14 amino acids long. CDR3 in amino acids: CASRDRVLDEKLFF. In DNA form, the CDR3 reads TGTGCCAGCCGGGACAGGGTCTTGGATGAAAAACTGTTTTTT. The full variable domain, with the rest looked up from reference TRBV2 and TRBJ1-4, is EPEVTQTPSHQVTQMGQEVILRCVPISNHLYFYWYRQILGQKVEFLVSFYNNEISEKSEIFDDQFSVERPDGSNFTLKIRSTKLEDSAMYFCASRDRVLDEKLFFGSGTQLSVL.

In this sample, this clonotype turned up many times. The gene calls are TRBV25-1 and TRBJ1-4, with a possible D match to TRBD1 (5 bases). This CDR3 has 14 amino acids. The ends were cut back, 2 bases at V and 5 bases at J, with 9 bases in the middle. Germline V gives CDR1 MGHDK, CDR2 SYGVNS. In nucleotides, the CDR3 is TGTGCCAGCAGTGAACCAGGGACCAATGAAAAACTGTTTTTT. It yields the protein CASSEPGTNEKLFF. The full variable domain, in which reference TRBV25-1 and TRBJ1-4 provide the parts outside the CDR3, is EADIYQTPRYLVIGTGKKITLECSQTMGHDKMYWYQQDPGMELHLIHYSYGVNSTEKGDLSSESTVSRIRTEHFPLTLESARPSHTSQYLCASSEPGTNEKLFFGSGTQLSVL.

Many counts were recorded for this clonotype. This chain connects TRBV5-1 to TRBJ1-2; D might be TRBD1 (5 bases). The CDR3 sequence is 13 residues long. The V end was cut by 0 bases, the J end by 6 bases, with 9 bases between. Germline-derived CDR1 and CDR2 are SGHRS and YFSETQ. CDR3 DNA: TGCGCCAGCAGCTTGGTTGCGGGGGATGGCTACACCTTC. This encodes CASSLVAGDGYTF.

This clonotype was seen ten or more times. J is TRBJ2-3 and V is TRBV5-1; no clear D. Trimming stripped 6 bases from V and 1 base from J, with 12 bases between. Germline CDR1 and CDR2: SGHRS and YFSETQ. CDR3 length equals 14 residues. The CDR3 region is CASTWGAGTDTQYF. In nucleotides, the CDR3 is TGCGCCAGCACCTGGGGTGCTGGCACAGATACGCAGTATTTT.

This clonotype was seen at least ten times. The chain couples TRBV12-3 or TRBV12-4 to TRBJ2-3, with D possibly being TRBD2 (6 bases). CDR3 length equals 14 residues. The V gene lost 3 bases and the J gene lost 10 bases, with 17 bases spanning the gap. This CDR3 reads CASSLSSDGESQYF. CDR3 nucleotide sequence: TGTGCCAGCAGTTTGTCTAGCGATGGCGAGTCGCAGTATTTT.

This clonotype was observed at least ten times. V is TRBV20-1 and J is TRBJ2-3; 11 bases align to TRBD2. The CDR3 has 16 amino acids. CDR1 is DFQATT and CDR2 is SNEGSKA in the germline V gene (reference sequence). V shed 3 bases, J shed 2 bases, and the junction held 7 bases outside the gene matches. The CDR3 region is CSASSLAGGTTDTQYF. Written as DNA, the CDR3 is TGCAGTGCTAGTTCCCTAGCGGGGGGAACCACAGATACGCAGTATTTT.

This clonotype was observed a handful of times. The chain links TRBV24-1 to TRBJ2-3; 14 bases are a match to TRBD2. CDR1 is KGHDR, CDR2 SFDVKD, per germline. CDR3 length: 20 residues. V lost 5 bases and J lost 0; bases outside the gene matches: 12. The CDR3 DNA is TGTGCCACCAGTGGTCCCATAGGGACTAGCGGGAGATCTAGCACAGATACGCAGTATTTT. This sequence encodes CATSGPIGTSGRSSTDTQYF.

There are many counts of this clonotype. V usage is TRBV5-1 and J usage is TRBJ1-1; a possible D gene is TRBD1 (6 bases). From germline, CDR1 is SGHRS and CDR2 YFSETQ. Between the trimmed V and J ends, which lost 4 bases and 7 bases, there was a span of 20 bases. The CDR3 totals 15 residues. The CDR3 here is CASSPLGGGAVEAFF. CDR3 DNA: TGCGCCAGCAGCCCCCTCGGGGGGGGCGCGGTTGAAGCTTTCTTT.

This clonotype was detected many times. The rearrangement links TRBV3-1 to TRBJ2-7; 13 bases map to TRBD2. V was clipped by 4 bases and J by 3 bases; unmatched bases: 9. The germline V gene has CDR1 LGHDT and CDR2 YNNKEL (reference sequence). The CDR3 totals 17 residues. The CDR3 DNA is TGTGCCAGCAGCCCCGGACTAGCGGGAGCCCCCGGCTACGAGCAGTACTTC. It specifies CASSPGLAGAPGYEQYF.

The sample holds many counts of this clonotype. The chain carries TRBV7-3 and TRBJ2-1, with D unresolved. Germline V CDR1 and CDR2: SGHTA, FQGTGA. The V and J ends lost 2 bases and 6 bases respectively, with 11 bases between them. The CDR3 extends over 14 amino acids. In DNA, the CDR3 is TGTGCCAGCAGCTTAGTTCGAGAAACCAATGAGCAGTTCTTC. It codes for CASSLVRETNEQFF. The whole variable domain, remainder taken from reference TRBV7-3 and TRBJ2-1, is GAGVSQTPSNKVTEKGKYVELRCDPISGHTALYWYRQSLGQGPEFLIYFQGTGAADDSGLPNDRFFAVRPEGSVSTLKIQRTERGDSAVYLCASSLVRETNEQFFGPGTRLTVL.

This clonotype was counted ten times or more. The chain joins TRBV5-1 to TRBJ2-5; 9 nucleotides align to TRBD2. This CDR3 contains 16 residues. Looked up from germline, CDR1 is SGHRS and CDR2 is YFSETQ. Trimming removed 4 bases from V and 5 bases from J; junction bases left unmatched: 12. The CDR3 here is CASSGGTSTTGETQYF. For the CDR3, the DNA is TGCGCCAGCAGCGGCGGGACTAGCACAACGGGGGAGACCCAGTACTTC.

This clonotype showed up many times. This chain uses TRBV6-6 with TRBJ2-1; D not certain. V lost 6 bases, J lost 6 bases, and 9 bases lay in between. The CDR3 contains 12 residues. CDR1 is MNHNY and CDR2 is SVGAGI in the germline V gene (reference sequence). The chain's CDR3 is CASRILTNEQFF. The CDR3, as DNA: TGTGCCAGCAGAATCCTGACCAATGAGCAGTTCTTC.

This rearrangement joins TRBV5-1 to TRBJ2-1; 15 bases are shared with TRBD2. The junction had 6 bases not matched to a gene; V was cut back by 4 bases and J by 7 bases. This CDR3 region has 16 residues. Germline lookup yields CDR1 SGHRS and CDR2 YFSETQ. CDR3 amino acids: CASSLGLAGGENEQFF. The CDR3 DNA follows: TGCGCCAGCAGCCTGGGACTAGCGGGGGGTGAGAATGAGCAGTTCTTC.

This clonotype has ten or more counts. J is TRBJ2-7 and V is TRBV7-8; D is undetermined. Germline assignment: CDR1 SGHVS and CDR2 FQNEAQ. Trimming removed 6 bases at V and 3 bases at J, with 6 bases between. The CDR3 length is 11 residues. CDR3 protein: CASSMGYEQYF. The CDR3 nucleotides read TGTGCCAGCAGTATGGGCTACGAGCAGTACTTC.

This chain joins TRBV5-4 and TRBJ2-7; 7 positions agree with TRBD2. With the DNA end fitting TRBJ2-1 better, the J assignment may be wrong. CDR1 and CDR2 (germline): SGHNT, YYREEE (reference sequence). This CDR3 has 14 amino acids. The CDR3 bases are TGTGCCAGGCACCGTGGGGGGGGACTGAAGGAGCAGTTCTTC. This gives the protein CARHRGGGLKEQFF.

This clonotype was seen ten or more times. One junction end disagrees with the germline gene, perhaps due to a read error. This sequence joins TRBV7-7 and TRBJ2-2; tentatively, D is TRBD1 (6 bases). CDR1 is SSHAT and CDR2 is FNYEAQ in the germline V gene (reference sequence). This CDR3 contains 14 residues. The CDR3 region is CASSPRTAAGELFF. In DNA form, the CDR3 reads TGTGCTAGCAGCCCCCGGACAGCGGCCGGGGAGCTGTTTTTT. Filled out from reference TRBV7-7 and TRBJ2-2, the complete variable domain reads GAGVSQSPRYKVTKRGQDVTLRCDPISSHATLYWYQQALGQGPEFLTYFNYEAQPDKSGLPSDRFSAERPEGSISTLTIQRTEQRDSAMYRCASSPRTAAGELFFGEGSRLTVL.

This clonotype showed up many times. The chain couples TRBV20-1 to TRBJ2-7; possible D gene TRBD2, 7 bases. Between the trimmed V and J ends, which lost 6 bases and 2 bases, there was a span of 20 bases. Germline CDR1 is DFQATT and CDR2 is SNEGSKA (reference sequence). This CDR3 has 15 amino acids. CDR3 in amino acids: CSAHIGAGATYEQYF. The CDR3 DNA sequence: TGCAGTGCCCATATCGGGGCGGGGGCCACCTACGAGCAGTACTTC.

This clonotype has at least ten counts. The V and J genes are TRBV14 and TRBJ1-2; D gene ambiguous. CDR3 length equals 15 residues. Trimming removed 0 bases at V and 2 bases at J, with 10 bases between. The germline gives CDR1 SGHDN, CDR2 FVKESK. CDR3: CASSQDRGGNYGYTF. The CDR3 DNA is TGTGCCAGCAGCCAAGATCGAGGAGGAAACTATGGCTACACCTTC.

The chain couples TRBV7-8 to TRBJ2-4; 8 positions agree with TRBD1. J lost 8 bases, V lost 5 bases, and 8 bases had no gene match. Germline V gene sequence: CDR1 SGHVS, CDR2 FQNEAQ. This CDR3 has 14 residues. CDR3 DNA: TGTGCCAGCAGCAGGACAGGGATGTTGTACATTCAGTACTTC. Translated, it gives CASSRTGMLYIQYF.

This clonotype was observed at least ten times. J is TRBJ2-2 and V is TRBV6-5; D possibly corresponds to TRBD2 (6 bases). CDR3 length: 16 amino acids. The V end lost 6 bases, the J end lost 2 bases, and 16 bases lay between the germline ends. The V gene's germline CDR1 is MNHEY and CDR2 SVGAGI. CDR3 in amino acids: CASRHMRGINTGELFF. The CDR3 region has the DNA TGTGCCAGCAGACACATGCGGGGAATAAACACCGGGGAGCTGTTTTTT.

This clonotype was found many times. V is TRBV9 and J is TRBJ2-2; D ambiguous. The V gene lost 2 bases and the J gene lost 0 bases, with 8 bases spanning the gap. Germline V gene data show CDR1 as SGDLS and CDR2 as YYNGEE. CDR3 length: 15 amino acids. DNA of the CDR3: TGTGCCAGCAGCGTGGGTACAGCGAACACCGGGGAGCTGTTTTTT. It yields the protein CASSVGTANTGELFF. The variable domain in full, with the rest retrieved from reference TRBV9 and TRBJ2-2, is DSGVTQTPKHLITATGQRVTLRCSPRSGDLSVYWYQQSLDQGLQFLIQYYNGEERAKGNILERFSAQQFPDLHSELNLSSLELGDSALYFCASSVGTANTGELFFGEGSRLTVL.

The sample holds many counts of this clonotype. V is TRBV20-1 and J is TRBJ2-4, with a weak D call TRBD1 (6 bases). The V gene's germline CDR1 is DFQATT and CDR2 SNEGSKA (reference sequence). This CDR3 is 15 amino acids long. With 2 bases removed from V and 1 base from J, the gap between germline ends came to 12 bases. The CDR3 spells CSARSPQGAKNIQYF. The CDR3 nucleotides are TGCAGTGCTAGATCCCCCCAGGGGGCCAAAAACATTCAGTACTTC.

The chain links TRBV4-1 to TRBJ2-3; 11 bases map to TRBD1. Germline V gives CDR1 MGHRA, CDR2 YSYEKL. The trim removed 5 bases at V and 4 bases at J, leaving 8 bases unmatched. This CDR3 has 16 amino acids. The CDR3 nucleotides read TGCGCCAGCAGCACGGACGGGACAGGGGGACCAGATACGCAGTATTTT. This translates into CASSTDGTGGPDTQYF.

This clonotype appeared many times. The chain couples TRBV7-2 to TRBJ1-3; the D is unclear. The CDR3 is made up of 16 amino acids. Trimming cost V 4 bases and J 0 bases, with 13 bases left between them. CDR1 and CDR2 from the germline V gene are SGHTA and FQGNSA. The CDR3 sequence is CASSSRGPHSGNTIYF. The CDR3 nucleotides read TGTGCCAGCAGCTCGAGAGGGCCTCACTCTGGAAACACCATATATTTT.

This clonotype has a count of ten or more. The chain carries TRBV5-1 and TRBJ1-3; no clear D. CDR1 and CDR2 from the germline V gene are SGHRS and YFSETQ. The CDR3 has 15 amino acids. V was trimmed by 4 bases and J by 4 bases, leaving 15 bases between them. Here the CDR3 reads CASSDTAQGGNTIYF. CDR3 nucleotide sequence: TGCGCCAGCAGCGATACAGCCCAAGGAGGAAACACCATATATTTT.

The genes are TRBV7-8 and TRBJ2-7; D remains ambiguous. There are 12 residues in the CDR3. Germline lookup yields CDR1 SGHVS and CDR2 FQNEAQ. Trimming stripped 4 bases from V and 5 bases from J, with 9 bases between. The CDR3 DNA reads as TGTGCCAGCAGCTCAGGTGGGGACGAGCAGTACTTC. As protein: CASSSGGDEQYF.